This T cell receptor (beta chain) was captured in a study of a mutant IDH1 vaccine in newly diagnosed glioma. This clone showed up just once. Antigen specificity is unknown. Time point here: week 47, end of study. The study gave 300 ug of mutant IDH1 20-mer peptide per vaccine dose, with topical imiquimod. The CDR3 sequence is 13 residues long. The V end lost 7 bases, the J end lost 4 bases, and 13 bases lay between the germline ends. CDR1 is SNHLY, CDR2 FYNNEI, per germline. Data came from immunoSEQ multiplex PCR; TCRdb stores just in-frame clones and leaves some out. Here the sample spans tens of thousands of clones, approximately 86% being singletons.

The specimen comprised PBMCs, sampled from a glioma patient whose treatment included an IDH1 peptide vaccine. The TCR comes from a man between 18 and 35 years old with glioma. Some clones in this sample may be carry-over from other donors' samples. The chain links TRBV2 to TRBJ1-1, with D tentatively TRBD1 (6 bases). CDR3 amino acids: CASNRGGGTEAFF. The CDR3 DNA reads TGTGCCAGCAATCGAGGAGGGGGCACTGAAGCTTTCTTT.